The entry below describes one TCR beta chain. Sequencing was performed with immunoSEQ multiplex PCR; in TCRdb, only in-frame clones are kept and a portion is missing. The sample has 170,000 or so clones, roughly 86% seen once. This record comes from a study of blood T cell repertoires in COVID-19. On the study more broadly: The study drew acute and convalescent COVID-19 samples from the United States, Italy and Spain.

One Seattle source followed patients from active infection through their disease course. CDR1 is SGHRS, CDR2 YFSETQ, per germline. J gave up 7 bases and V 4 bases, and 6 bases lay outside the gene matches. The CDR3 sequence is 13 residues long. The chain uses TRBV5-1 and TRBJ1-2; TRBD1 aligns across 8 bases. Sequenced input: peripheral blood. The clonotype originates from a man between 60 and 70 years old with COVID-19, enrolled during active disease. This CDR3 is CASSQGTGGGYTF. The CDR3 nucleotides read TGCGCCAGCAGCCAAGGGACAGGAGGTGGCTACACCTTC. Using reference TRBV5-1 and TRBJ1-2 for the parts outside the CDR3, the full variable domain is KAGVTQTPRYLIKTRGQQVTLSCSPISGHRSVSWYQQTPGQGLQFLFEYFSETQRNKGNFPGRFSGRQFSNSRSEMNVSTLELGDSALYLCASSQGTGGGYTFGSGTRLTVV.